This T cell receptor (beta chain) was sequenced during a study of shared clonotypes between healthy human individuals. TCRdb's copy holds only in-frame clones and misses some; the assay was immunoSEQ multiplex PCR. Found here are fewer than 2.5 million clones, roughly 93% of them singletons; the top ten hold 0.36%. Germline CDR1 and CDR2: ENHRY and SYGVKD. V gave up 0 bases and J gave up 0 bases, with 9 bases separating them. This CDR3 contains 16 residues. This receptor was taken from a man younger than 35 in good health. Some clones in this sample may be carry-over from other donors' samples. Sequencing was performed on naive CD4+ T cells from PBMCs. Subset here: CD45RA+ positively selected. V gene TRBV10-3 combines with J gene TRBJ2-4; TRBD1 is a possible D gene (5 bases). The CDR3 loop reads CAISESVGVAKNIQYF. The CDR3 nucleotides read TGTGCCATCAGTGAGTCAGTAGGGGTAGCCAAAAACATTCAGTACTTC.